This entry describes one T cell receptor beta chain. The data were obtained in a study of blood T cell repertoires in COVID-19. Study details: COVID-19 samples from acute and convalescent phases originated in the United States, Italy and Spain. The analysed material was cDNA or gDNA that came from T cells, B-cell-depleted T cells, or PBMCs.

In the source study's methods: Amplification from reference gene primers served as the basis for estimated nucleated cell counts. Generated by immunoSEQ multiplex PCR, the TCRdb table keeps only in-frame clones and is missing some. V, J and clone size are taken as reported in that table, and D and trimming were inferred from the DNA itself. This table has about 200,000 clones, around 82% appearing once. Germline assignment: CDR1 SGHAT and CDR2 FQNNGV. V was shortened by 6 bases and J by 4 bases, with 16 bases between the two germline ends. This CDR3 has 15 residues. The rearrangement uses TRBV11-2 and TRBJ2-1, with D tentatively TRBD1 (5 bases). The source material was peripheral blood. This receptor was identified in a human donor in a cohort sampled during active COVID-19. Here the CDR3 reads CASRLGPQGYNEQFF. In DNA form, the CDR3 reads TGTGCCAGCAGACTTGGTCCCCAGGGATACAATGAGCAGTTCTTC.